This TCR beta chain was captured by sequencing in a study of blood T cell repertoires in COVID-19. The wider study: Italy, Spain and the United States were the sources of the convalescent and acute COVID-19 samples. PBMCs, B-cell-depleted T cells, or T cells provided the cDNA or gDNA that made up the material.

Per the original methods: Amplification with reference gene primers provided the estimates of nucleated cell counts. Using immunoSEQ multiplex PCR, the repertoire was profiled, and TCRdb retains in-frame clones only, with some absent. V and J calls and clone size are as listed in that table; D and trimming were resolved from the DNA. The data show fewer than 200,000 clones, with roughly 90% seen just once and around 21% held by the top ten. CDR1 is SGHNT, CDR2 YYREEE, per germline (reference sequence). CDR3 length: 15 amino acids. The ends were cut back, 0 bases at V and 0 bases at J, with 9 bases in the middle.

This sequence was found in a man aged 70 or older with active or convalescent COVID-19. The J gene is TRBJ1-1, the V gene TRBV5-4; no firm D call. Specimen: peripheral blood. CDR3 nucleotides: TGTGCCAGCAGCTTGGCTAAAGACATGAACACTGAAGCTTTCTTT. It codes for CASSLAKDMNTEAFF. The whole variable domain, filled in from reference TRBV5-4 and TRBJ1-1, reads ETGVTQSPTHLIKTRGQQVTLRCSSQSGHNTVSWYQQALGQGPQFIFQYYREEENGRGNFPPRFSGLQFPNYSSELNVNALELDDSALYLCASSLAKDMNTEAFFGQGTRLTVV.